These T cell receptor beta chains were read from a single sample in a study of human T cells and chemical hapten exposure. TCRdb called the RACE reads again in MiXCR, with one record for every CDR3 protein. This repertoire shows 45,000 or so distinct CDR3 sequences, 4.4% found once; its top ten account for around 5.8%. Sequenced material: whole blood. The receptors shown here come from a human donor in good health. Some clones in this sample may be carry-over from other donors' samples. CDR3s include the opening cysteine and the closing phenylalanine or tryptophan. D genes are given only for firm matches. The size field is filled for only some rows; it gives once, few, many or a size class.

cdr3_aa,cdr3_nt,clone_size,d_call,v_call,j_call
CASSLAPGMSYGYTF,TGTGCCAGCAGCTTGGCTCCAGGGATGAGCTATGGCTACACCTTC,few,-,TRBV5-6,TRBJ1-2
CASSFPSGGRTEAFF,TGTGCCAGCAGTTTCCCTTCAGGGGGAAGGACTGAAGCTTTCTTT,many,TRBD1,TRBV28,TRBJ1-1
CSALDGARANVLTF,TGCAGCGCACTCGATGGGGCCAGGGCCAACGTCCTGACTTTC,many,-,TRBV29-1,TRBJ2-6
CASSSYNEQFF,TGTGCCAGCAGTTCGTACAATGAGCAGTTCTTC,many,-,TRBV12-3/TRBV12-4,TRBJ2-1
CASYRGQREEKLFF,TGTGCCAGTTACCGGGGACAGAGGGAAGAAAAACTGTTTTTT,-,TRBD1,TRBV2,TRBJ1-4
CASSLLSYGNTIYF,TGTGCCAGCAGCTTACTTAGCTATGGAAACACCATATATTTT,many,-,TRBV7-9,TRBJ1-3
CASRGYNQPQHF,TGTGCCAGCAGGGGCTACAATCAGCCCCAGCATTTT,-,-,TRBV2,TRBJ1-5
CASSLVAVTDTQYF,TGTGCCAGCAGCTTAGTTGCCGTCACAGATACGCAGTATTTT,many,-,TRBV7-6,TRBJ2-3
CASSSGTVNTEAFF,TGTGCCAGCAGCTCCGGGACCGTCAACACTGAAGCTTTCTTT,many,-,TRBV7-3,TRBJ1-1
CSAQPPPTDTQYF,TGCAGTGCCCAACCCCCGCCCACAGATACGCAGTATTTT,many,-,TRBV20-1,TRBJ2-3
CASSPSHPYEQYF,TGTGCCAGCAGTCCCTCACACCCCTACGAGCAGTACTTC,many,-,TRBV6-6,TRBJ2-7
CASSEGQSNQPQHF,TGTGCCAGCAGCGAAGGACAGTCCAATCAGCCCCAGCATTTT,few,-,TRBV7-9,TRBJ1-5
CASSRDRGRGTEAFF,TGTGCCAGCAGCCGGGACAGGGGGCGCGGCACTGAAGCTTTCTTT,-,TRBD1,TRBV7-9,TRBJ1-1
CASSLVGGQGNQPQHF,TGCGCCAGCAGCTTGGTAGGGGGGCAGGGCAATCAGCCCCAGCATTTT,many,-,TRBV5-1,TRBJ1-5
CSASFSSSPKNIQYF,TGCAGTGCTAGCTTTTCCTCTAGCCCCAAAAACATTCAGTACTTC,-,-,TRBV20-1,TRBJ2-4
CASVGAGNQPQHF,TGTGCCAGCGTGGGGGCAGGCAATCAGCCCCAGCATTTT,many,-,TRBV2,TRBJ1-5
CASSQDRGRLEAFF,TGTGCCAGCAGCCAAGATCGGGGTAGACTAGAAGCTTTCTTT,many,-,TRBV3-1,TRBJ1-1
CSVEDGRPEQFF,TGCAGCGTTGAAGATGGGCGGCCCGAGCAGTTCTTC,-,-,TRBV29-1,TRBJ2-1
CASSSNREASYGYTF,TGTGCCAGCAGCTCCAACCGGGAGGCGAGCTATGGCTACACCTTC,many,-,TRBV7-9,TRBJ1-2
CASSEALAGGGLGEQFF,TGTGCCAGCAGTGAAGCGCTAGCGGGAGGGGGTTTGGGTGAGCAGTTCTTC,many,TRBD2,TRBV6-1,TRBJ2-1
CASSLGVANGYTF,TGCGCCAGCAGCTTGGGGGTCGCGAATGGCTACACCTTC,many,-,TRBV5-1,TRBJ1-2
CASNPYERGGSSYNEQFF,TGTGCCAGCAACCCTTATGAGAGGGGGGGGAGCTCCTACAATGAGCAGTTCTTC,many,-,TRBV28,TRBJ2-1
CASSRDRGRITGELFF,TGTGCCAGCAGCCGGGACAGGGGGCGAATCACCGGGGAGCTGTTTTTT,many,TRBD1,TRBV6-2/TRBV6-3,TRBJ2-2
CSARNLDGSSGNTIYF,TGCAGTGCGAGAAACTTAGACGGTTCCTCTGGAAACACCATATATTTT,few,-,TRBV20-1,TRBJ1-3
CASSSTGGSQPQHF,TGTGCCAGCAGCTCGACAGGGGGAAGTCAGCCCCAGCATTTT,few,TRBD1,TRBV7-9,TRBJ1-5